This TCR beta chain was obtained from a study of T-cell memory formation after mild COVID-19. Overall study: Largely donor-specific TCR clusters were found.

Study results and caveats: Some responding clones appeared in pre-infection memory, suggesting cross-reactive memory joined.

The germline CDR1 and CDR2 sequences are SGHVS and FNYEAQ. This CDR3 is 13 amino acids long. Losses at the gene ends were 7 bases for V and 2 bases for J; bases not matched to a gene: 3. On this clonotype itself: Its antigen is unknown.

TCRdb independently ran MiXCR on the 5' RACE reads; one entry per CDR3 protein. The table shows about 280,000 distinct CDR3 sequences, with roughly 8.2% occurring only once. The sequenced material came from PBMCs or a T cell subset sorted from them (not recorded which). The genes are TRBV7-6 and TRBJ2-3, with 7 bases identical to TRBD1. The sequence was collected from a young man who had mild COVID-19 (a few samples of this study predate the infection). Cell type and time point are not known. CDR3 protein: CASMDRPTDTQYF. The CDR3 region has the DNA TGTGCCAGCATGGACAGGCCCACAGATACGCAGTATTTT.